The following is a TCR beta chain sequence with its context. No antigen is known for it. Sequencing was preceded by expansion of antigen-specific CD4+ T cells with viral peptide pools in the ViraFEST assay. Cells that had been cultured for roughly ten days were the source of isolated CD4+ T cells. A PCR test confirmed that the person had SARS-CoV-2 infection between March and December 2020. Replacing half the medium with IL-2 medium was done on days 3 and 7. The method was immunoSEQ multiplex PCR; TCRdb's version includes in-frame clones alone and lacks a portion of them. The sample holds 40,000 or so clones; roughly 80% are singletons and the top ten take roughly 29%. The data belong to a study of vaccination effects on CD4 cells after COVID-19. Whole-study context: The study obtained samples from two convalescent patients 16 days and one week before vaccination. Whole-study results and caveats: Clonal contraction was marked in infection- and vaccine-induced clones late after vaccination. Most post-vaccine spike-reactive clones in convalescents were new, not infection-derived.

The clonotype comes from a human donor who had a prior SARS-CoV-2 infection. The sequencing here drew on CD4+ T cells from PBMCs cultured with a peptide pool, taken before COVID-19 vaccination.

CDR3 sequence reads: CASTSDRISYEQYF. CDR3 nucleotides: TGTGCCAGCACTTCGGACCGTATTTCCTACGAGCAGTACTTC. J is TRBJ2-7 and V is TRBV2; no clear D. This CDR3 contains 14 residues. The germline V and J ends were trimmed by 7 bases and 1 base, with 14 bases remaining between them. Germline lookup yields CDR1 SNHLY and CDR2 FYNNEI. The variable domain in full, with the rest retrieved from reference TRBV2 and TRBJ2-7, is EPEVTQTPSHQVTQMGQEVILRCVPISNHLYFYWYRQILGQKVEFLVSFYNNEISEKSEIFDDQFSVERPDGSNFTLKIRSTKLEDSAMYFCASTSDRISYEQYFGPGTRLTVT.